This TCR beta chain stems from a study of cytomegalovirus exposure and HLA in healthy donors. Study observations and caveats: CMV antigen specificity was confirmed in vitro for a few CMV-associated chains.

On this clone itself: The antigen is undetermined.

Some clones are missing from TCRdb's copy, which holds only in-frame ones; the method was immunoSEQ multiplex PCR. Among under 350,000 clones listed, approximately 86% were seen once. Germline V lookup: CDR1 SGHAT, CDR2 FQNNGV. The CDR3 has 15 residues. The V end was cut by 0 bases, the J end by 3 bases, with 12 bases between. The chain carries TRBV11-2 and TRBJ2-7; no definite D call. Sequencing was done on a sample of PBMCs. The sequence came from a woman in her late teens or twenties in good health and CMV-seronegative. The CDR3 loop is CASSLDLKARYEQYF. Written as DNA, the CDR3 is TGTGCCAGCAGCTTAGATCTTAAAGCCCGCTACGAGCAGTACTTC.